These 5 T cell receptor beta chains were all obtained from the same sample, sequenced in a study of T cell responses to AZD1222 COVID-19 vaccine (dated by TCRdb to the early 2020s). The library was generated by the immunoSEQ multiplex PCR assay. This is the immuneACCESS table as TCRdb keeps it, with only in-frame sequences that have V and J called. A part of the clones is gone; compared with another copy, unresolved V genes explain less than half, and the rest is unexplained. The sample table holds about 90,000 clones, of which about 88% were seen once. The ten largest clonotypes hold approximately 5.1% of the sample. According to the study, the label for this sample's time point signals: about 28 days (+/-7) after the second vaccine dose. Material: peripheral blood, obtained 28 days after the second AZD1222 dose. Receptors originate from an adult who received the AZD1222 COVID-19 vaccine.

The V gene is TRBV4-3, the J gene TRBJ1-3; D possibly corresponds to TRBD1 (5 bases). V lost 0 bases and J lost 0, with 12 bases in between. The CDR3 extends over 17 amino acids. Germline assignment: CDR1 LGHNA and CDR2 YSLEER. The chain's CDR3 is CASSQDPQGYSGNTIYF. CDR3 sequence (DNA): TGCGCCAGCAGCCAAGACCCGCAGGGTTACTCTGGAAACACCATATATTTT.

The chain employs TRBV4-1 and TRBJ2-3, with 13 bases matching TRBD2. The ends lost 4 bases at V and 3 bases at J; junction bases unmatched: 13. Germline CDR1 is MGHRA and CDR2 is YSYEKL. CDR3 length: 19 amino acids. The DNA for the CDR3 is TGCGCCAGCAGCCTTAGACTAGCGGGGGGCTCATTGTCAACAGATACGCAGTATTTT. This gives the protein CASSLRLAGGSLSTDTQYF.

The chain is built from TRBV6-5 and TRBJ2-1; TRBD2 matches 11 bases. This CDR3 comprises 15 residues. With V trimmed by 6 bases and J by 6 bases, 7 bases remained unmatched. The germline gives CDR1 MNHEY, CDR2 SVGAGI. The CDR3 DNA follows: TGTGCCAGCAGGGTTACTAGCGGGGGCCGCAATGAGCAGTTCTTC. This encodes CASRVTSGGRNEQFF.

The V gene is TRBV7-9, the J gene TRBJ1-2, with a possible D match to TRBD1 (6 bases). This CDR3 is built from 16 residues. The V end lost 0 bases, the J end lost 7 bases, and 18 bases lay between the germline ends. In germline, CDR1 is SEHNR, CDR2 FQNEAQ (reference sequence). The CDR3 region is CASSLAPGQTLGGYTF. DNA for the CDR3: TGTGCCAGCAGCTTAGCGCCGGGACAAACTCTGGGTGGCTACACCTTC.

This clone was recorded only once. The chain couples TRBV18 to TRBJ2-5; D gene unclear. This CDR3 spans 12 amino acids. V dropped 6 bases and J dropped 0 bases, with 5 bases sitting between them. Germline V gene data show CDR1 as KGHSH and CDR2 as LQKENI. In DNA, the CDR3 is TGTGCCAGCTCCCCGTACCAAGAGACCCAGTACTTC. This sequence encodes CASSPYQETQYF.